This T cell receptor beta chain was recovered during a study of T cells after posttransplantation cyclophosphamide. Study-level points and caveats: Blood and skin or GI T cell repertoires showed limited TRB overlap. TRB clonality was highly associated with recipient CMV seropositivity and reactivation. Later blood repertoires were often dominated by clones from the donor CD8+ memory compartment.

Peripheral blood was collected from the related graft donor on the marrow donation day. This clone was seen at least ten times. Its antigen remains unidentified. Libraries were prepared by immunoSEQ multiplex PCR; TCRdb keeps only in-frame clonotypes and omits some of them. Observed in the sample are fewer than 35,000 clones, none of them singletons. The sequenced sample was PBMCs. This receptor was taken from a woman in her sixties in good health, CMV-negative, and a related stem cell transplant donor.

The DNA of the CDR3 is TGTGCCAGCAGTTTAAGAGCACCGGGGAGCGGGGAGCTGTTTTTT. Translated: CASSLRAPGSGELFF. The gene calls are TRBV6-5 and TRBJ2-2; the D gene is possibly TRBD2 (5 bases). V was pared by 4 bases and J by 7 bases, with 16 bases between. Per germline, CDR1 MNHEY and CDR2 SVGAGI. There are 15 residues in the CDR3.